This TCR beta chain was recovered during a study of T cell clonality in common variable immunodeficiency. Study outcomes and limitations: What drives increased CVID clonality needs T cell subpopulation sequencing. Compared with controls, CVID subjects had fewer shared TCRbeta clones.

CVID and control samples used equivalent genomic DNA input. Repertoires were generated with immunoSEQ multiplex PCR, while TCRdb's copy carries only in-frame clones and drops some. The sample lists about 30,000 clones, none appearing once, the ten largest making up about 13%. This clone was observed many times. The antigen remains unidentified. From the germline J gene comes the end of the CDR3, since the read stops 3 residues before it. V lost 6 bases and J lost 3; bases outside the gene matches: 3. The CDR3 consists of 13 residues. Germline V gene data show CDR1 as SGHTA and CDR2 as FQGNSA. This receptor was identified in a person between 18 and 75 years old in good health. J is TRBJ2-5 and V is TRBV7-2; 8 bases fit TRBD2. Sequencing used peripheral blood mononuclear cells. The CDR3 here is CASRPLAEETQYF. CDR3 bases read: TGTGCCAGCAGGCCACTAGCGGAAGAGACC.